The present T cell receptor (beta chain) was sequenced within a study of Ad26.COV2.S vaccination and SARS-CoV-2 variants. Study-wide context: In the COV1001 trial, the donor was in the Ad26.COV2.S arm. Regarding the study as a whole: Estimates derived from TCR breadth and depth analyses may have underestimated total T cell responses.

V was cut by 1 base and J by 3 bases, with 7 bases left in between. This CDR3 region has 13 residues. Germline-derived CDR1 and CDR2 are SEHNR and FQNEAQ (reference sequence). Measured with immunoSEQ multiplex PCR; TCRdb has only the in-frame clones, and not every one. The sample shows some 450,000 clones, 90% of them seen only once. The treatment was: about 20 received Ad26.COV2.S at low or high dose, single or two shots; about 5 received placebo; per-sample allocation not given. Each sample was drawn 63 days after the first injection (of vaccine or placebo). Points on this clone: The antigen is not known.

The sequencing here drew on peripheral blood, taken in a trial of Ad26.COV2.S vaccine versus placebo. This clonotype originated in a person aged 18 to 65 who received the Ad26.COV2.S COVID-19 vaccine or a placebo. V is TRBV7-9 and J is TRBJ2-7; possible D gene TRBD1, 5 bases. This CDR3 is CASSLGQLYEQYF. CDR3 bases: TGTGCCAGCAGCTTAGGACAGCTCTACGAGCAGTACTTC.